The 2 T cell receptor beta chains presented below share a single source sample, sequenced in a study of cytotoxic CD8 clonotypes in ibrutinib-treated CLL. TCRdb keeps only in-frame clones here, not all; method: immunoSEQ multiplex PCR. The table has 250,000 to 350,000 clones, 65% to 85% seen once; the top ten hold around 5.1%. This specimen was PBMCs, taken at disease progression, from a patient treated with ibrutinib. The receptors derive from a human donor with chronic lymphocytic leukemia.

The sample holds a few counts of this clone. The CDR3 region has the DNA TGCGCCAGCAGCTTGGGGACGGAGTTACTTAATGAAAAACTGTTTTTT. Amino acids: CASSLGTELLNEKLFF. The rearrangement uses TRBV5-1 and TRBJ1-4, with D hard to call. Per germline, CDR1 SGHRS and CDR2 YFSETQ. The CDR3 has 16 residues. V lost 0 bases and J 4 bases, leaving 13 bases between the germline ends.

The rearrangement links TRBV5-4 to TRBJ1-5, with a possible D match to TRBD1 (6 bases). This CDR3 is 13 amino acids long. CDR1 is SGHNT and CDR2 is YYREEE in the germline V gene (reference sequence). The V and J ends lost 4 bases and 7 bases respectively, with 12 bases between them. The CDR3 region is CASSKEGGQPQHF. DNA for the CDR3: TGTGCCAGCAGCAAAGAGGGGGGACAGCCCCAGCATTTT.